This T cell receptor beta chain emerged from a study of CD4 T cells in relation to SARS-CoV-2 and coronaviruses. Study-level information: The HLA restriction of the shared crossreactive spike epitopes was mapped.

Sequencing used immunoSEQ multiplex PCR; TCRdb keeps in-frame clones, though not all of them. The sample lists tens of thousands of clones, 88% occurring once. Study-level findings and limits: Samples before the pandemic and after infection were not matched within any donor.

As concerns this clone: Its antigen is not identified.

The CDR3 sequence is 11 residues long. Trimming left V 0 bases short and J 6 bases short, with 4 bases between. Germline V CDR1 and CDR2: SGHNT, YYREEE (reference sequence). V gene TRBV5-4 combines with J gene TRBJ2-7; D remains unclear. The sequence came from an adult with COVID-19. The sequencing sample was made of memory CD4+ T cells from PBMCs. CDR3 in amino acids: CASSLAGEQYF. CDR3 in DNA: TGTGCCAGCAGCTTGGCCGGCGAGCAGTACTTC.